Following are 6 T cell receptor beta chains from one sample sequenced in a study of T cells after yellow fever vaccination. TCRdb reprocessed the 5' RACE reads via MiXCR and lists one record per CDR3 protein. Among under 200,000 distinct CDR3 sequences listed, around 7.3% were seen once. The sample in question was CD4+ T cells sorted from PBMCs, obtained about 5 days after the first yellow fever vaccination. Receptor source: a man aged 18 to 29 who received the YFV17D yellow fever vaccine.

To note about this clonotype: Its ends do not fully match the called genes, so a read error is possible. The V gene is TRBV4-3, the J gene TRBJ1-5; TRBD1 might be the D (5 bases). Germline V gene sequence: CDR1 LGHNA, CDR2 YSLEER. The CDR3 is made up of 15 amino acids. This CDR3 is CPSSQSGTGNQPQHF. CDR3 DNA: TGCCCCAGCAGCCAGAGCGGGACGGGCAATCAGCCCCAGCATTTT.

This clonotype was seen ten or more times. V is TRBV12-3 or TRBV12-4 and J is TRBJ2-1; D uncertain. Trimming pared 6 bases from V and 7 bases from J, leaving 7 bases between. The CDR3 has 11 residues. The CDR3 sequence is CASRERNEQFF. CDR3 DNA: TGTGCCAGCAGAGAGCGAAATGAGCAGTTCTTC.

This clonotype was seen more than once but under ten times. V is TRBV4-2 and J is TRBJ2-5, with TRBD2 identical over 8 bases. This CDR3 comprises 18 residues. Germline V gives CDR1 LGHNA, CDR2 YNFKEQ. V lost 1 base, J lost 2 bases, and 12 bases stayed unmatched. The CDR3 DNA follows: TGTGCCAGCAGCCAAGTCCTAGCGGGTTCAGGGACACAAGAGACCCAGTACTTC. Amino acid sequence: CASSQVLAGSGTQETQYF.

The genes are TRBV4-3 and TRBJ2-3, with 7 positions matching TRBD1. Looked up from germline, CDR1 is LGHNA and CDR2 is YSLEER. V was clipped by 1 base and J by 3 bases; unmatched bases: 7. The CDR3 consists of 16 residues. CDR3 nucleotides: TGCGCCAGCAGCCAAGTCGGGACAGCGACGACAGATACGCAGTATTTT. It translates to CASSQVGTATTDTQYF.

This clonotype was recorded many times. The rearrangement uses TRBV3-1 and TRBJ2-7; the D is unclear. Germline loops: CDR1 LGHDT, CDR2 YNNKEL (reference sequence). The CDR3 contains 15 residues. The V and J ends lost 2 bases and 2 bases respectively, with 13 bases between them. CDR3 amino acids: CASSQRWGLAYEQYV. The CDR3 DNA reads as TGTGCCAGCAGCCAACGTTGGGGTTTGGCCTACGAGCAGTACGTC.

This clonotype was detected ten times or more. This rearrangement joins TRBV20-1 to TRBJ2-5; 9 bases map to TRBD1. The CDR3 is 12 amino acids. The V gene's germline CDR1 is DFQATT and CDR2 SNEGSKA (reference sequence). With 5 bases clipped from V and 5 bases from J, the junction kept 3 bases outside the gene matches. CDR3 residues: CSARQGVETQYF. The DNA for the CDR3 is TGCAGTGCTCGACAGGGGGTCGAGACCCAGTACTTC.